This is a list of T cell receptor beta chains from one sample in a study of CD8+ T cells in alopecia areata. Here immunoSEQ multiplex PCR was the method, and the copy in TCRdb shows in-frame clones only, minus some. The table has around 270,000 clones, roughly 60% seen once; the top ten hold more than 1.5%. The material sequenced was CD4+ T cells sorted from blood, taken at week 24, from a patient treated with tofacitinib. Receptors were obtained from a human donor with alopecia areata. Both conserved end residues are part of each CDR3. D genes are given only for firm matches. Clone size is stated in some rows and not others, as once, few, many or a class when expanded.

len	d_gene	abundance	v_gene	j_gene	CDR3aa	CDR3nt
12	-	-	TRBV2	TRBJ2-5	CATRQGGETQYF	TGTGCCACACGACAGGGAGGGGAGACCCAGTACTTC
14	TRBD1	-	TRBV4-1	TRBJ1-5	CASSPQQGRQPQHF	TGCGCCAGCAGCCCCCAACAGGGGCGTCAGCCCCAGCATTTT
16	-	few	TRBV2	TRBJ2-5	CASSLPGAGAQETQYF	TGTGCCAGCAGCCTACCGGGCGCGGGGGCACAAGAGACCCAGTACTTC
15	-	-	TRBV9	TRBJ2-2	CASRARGANTGELFF	TGTGCCAGCAGGGCGCGAGGGGCAAACACCGGGGAGCTGTTTTTT
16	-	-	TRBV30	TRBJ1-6	CAWSARRVQYNSPLHF	TGTGCCTGGAGCGCCCGCCGGGTACAGTATAATTCACCCCTCCACTTT
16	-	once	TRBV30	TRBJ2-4	CAWSVGAIRAKNIQYF	TGTGCCTGGAGTGTAGGAGCGATAAGAGCCAAAAACATTCAGTACTTC
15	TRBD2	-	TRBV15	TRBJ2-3	CATSLDMGGKDTQYF	TGTGCCACCAGCCTGGACATGGGAGGGAAGGATACGCAGTATTTT
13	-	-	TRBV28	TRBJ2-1	CASSFVGYNEQFF	TGTGCCAGCAGTTTCGTCGGGTACAATGAGCAGTTCTTC
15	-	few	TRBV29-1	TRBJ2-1	CSVEDPRARYNEQFF	TGCAGCGTTGAAGACCCCAGGGCGAGGTACAATGAGCAGTTCTTC
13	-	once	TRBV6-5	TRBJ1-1	CASSQDSGAEAFF	TGTGCCAGCAGTCAGGACAGTGGCGCTGAAGCTTTCTTT
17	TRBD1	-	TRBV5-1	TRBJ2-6	CASSTGTAVAGANVLTF	TGCGCCAGCTCTACCGGGACAGCAGTAGCTGGGGCCAACGTCCTGACTTTC
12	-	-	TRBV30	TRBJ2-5	CAWSVVDGLRYF	TGTGCCTGGAGTGTGGTGGATGGACTCCGGTACTTC
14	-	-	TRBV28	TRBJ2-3	CASSYGGDTDTQYF	TGTGCCAGCAGTTACGGGGGTGACACAGATACGCAGTATTTT
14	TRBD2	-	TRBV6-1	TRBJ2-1	CASNMAGGSGEQFF	TGTGCCAGCAACATGGCGGGGGGGTCAGGGGAGCAGTTCTTC
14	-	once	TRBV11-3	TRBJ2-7	CASSLFRECYEQYF	TGTGCCAGCAGCTTGTTCAGGGAATGTTACGAGCAGTACTTC
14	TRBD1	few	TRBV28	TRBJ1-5	CASNLPGQNQPQHF	TGTGCCAGCAATCTTCCGGGACAGAATCAGCCCCAGCATTTT
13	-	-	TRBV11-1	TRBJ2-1	CASSLERVNEQFF	TGTGCCAGCAGCTTAGAAAGGGTCAATGAGCAGTTCTTC
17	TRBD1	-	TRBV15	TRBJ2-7	CATSWDRAYPGEYEQYF	TGTGCCACCAGCTGGGACAGGGCGTACCCTGGAGAATACGAGCAGTACTTC
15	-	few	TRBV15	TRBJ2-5	CATSRANRAGETQYF	TGTGCCACCAGCAGGGCGAACAGGGCCGGGGAGACCCAGTACTTC
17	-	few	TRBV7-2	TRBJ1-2	CASSLDVRQLGTYGYTF	TGTGCCAGCAGCTTAGATGTTAGACAGCTTGGAACCTATGGCTACACCTTC
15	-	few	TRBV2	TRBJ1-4	CASSAEGGGNEKLFF	TGTGCCAGCAGTGCCGAGGGAGGGGGTAACGAAAAACTGTTTTTT
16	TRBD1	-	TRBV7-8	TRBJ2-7	CASILAEQGSYGEQYF	TGTGCCAGCATCTTAGCTGAACAGGGGTCCTACGGCGAGCAGTACTTC
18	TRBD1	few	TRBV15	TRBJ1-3	CATSREWTGTSSGNTIYF	TGTGCCACCAGCAGAGAGTGGACAGGGACGAGCTCTGGAAACACCATATATTTT
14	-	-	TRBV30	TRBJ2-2	CAWSVGQITGELFF	TGTGCCTGGAGTGTGGGGCAGATCACCGGGGAGCTGTTTTTT
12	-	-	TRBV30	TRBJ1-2	CAWTVGGNGYTF	TGTGCCTGGACCGTCGGGGGGAATGGCTACACCTTC
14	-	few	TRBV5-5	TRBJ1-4	CASSQQGRGEKLFF	TGTGCCAGCAGCCAACAGGGACGGGGTGAAAAACTGTTTTTT
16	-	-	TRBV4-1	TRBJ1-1	CASSQDRGAGTTEAFF	TGCGCCAGCAGCCAAGATAGAGGGGCAGGGACCACTGAAGCTTTCTTT
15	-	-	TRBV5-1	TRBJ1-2	CASRSRGQGNYGYTF	TGCGCCAGCAGAAGCCGGGGTCAGGGGAACTATGGCTACACCTTC
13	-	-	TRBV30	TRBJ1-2	CACSGQFHYGYTF	TGTGCCTGTTCCGGGCAGTTCCACTATGGCTACACCTTC
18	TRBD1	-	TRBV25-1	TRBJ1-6	CASSAVLFRDRGNSPLHF	TGTGCCAGCAGTGCCGTTCTGTTCAGGGACAGGGGGAATTCACCCCTCCACTTT
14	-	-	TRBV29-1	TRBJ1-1	CSVEEGVPGSRAFF	TGCAGCGTTGAAGAGGGGGTTCCCGGGTCCCGAGCTTTCTTT
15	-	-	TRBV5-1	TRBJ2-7	CASSWGGQNDYEQYF	TGCGCCAGCAGCTGGGGGGGACAGAACGACTACGAGCAGTACTTC
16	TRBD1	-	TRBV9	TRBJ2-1	CASSVAGTGGYNEQFF	TGTGCCAGCAGCGTAGCTGGGACAGGGGGTTACAATGAGCAGTTCTTC
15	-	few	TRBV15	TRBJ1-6	CATSRDAPSTSPLHF	TGTGCCACCAGCAGAGATGCCCCCAGTACTTCACCCCTCCACTTT
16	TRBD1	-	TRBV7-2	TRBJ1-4	CASSHGQGRTNEKLFF	TGTGCCAGCAGCCACGGACAGGGACGAACTAATGAAAAACTGTTTTTT
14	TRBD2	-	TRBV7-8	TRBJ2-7	CASSSSGVGYEQYF	TGTGCCAGCAGTTCTAGCGGGGTTGGGTACGAGCAGTACTTC
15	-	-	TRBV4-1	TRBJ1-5	CASSQLGLSNQPQHF	TGCGCCAGCAGCCAACTGGGATTGAGCAATCAGCCCCAGCATTTT
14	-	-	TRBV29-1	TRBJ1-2	CSSESGTRGYGYTF	TGCAGCTCAGAAAGTGGAACTAGGGGCTATGGCTACACCTTC
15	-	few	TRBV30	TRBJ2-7	CAWSVGIGAAYEQYF	TGTGCCTGGAGTGTGGGAATCGGGGCAGCCTACGAGCAGTACTTC
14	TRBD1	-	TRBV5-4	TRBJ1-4	CASSSGTVNEKLFF	TGTGCCAGCAGCTCGGGGACAGTTAATGAAAAACTGTTTTTT
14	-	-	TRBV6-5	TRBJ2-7	CASSYRVESYEQYF	TGTGCCAGCAGTTACAGGGTCGAATCCTACGAGCAGTACTTC
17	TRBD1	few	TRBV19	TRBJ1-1	CASSMVGQGRGGTEAFF	TGTGCCAGTAGTATGGTTGGACAGGGCCGGGGAGGCACTGAAGCTTTCTTT
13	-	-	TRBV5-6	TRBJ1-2	CASSARLGYGYTF	TGTGCCAGCAGCGCACGGTTGGGGTATGGCTACACCTTC
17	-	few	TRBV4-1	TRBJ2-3	CASSQADPQSSTDTQYF	TGCGCCAGCAGCCAAGCGGACCCACAAAGCAGCACAGATACGCAGTATTTT
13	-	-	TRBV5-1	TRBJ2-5	CASSLGGEETQYF	TGCGCCAGCAGCTTGGGAGGGGAAGAGACCCAGTACTTC
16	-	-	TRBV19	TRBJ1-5	CASTPPRGEGDQPQHF	TGTGCCAGTACCCCCCCACGGGGAGAAGGAGATCAGCCCCAGCATTTT
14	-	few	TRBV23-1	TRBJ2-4	CASSQSWQGGIQYF	TGCGCCAGCAGTCAATCCTGGCAGGGGGGCATTCAGTACTTC
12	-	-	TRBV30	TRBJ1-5	CAWSAGGGPQHF	TGTGCCTGGAGTGCCGGGGGCGGGCCCCAGCATTTT
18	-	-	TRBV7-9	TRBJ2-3	CASSPTFGTRRYTDTQYF	TGTGCCAGCAGCCCCACCTTCGGGACAAGGAGATACACAGATACGCAGTATTTT